A single sample is the source of the 8 T cell receptor beta chains below, sequenced in a study of T-cell memory formation after mild COVID-19. TCRdb independently ran MiXCR on the 5' RACE reads; one entry per CDR3 protein. The sample has about 500,000 distinct CDR3 sequences; roughly 20% are singletons. The sample comprised PBMCs or a T cell subset sorted from them (not recorded which). Every receptor here comes from an adult woman who had mild COVID-19 (a few samples of this study predate the infection). Cell type and time point are not known.

This chain links TRBV12-3 or TRBV12-4 with TRBJ2-7; TRBD2 aligns across 10 bases. The CDR3 is 15 residues long. The V gene end was trimmed by 8 bases and the J gene end by 5 bases; junction bases not matched to a gene: 12. DNA for the CDR3: TGTGCCAGCGCCCCAACTAGCGGGATAGCCCACGAGCAGTACTTC. Translating gives CASAPTSGIAHEQYF.

The sample holds many counts of this clonotype. The V gene is TRBV9, the J gene TRBJ2-5, with D perhaps given as TRBD1 or TRBD2 (6 bases each). Looked up from germline, CDR1 is SGDLS and CDR2 is YYNGEE. Trimming took off 2 bases at V and 1 base at J, with 18 bases between the two ends. CDR3 length equals 17 residues. In nucleotides, the CDR3 is TGTGCCAGCAGCGTGGGAGTGGGGGGCTCAAGCCAAGAGACCCAGTACTTC. Translated, it gives CASSVGVGGSSQETQYF.

The chain joins TRBV6-2 or TRBV6-3 to TRBJ2-1; D gene ambiguous. This CDR3 is 16 amino acids long. The V gene lost 2 bases and the J gene lost 9 bases, with 20 bases spanning the gap. Germline V gene data show CDR1 as MNHEY and CDR2 as SVGEGT. The CDR3 reads CASSYPPGMGRGEQFF. The CDR3 DNA reads TGTGCCAGCAGTTACCCCCCGGGTATGGGTCGCGGTGAGCAGTTCTTC.

This clonotype was recorded a few times. The V call is TRBV4-2, the J call TRBJ2-7; possibly TRBD1 for D (6 bases). The length of the CDR3 is 14 residues. V shed 2 bases and J shed 5 bases, with 13 bases lying between them. Germline CDR1 and CDR2: LGHNA and YNFKEQ. CDR3 nucleotides: TGTGCCAGCAGCCAAACCGGGACAACCCACGAGCAGTACTTC. It encodes CASSQTGTTHEQYF.

The chain couples TRBV7-9 to TRBJ1-1; D might be TRBD1 (6 bases). Germline CDR1 and CDR2: SEHNR and FQNEAQ (reference sequence). CDR3 length equals 14 residues. V lost 7 bases and J 2 bases, leaving 14 bases between the germline ends. CDR3 bases: TGTGCCAGCACCCCACAGGGCCAAAACACTGAAGCTTTCTTT. This translates into CASTPQGQNTEAFF.

The sample holds many counts of this clonotype. This sequence joins TRBV14 and TRBJ2-7, with D perhaps matching TRBD1 (6 bases). This CDR3 comprises 13 residues. The germline V gene has CDR1 SGHDN and CDR2 FVKESK. Trimming took off 6 bases at V and 6 bases at J, with 15 bases between the two ends. CDR3 coding DNA: TGTGCCAGCAGTACGGACGTACAGGGCGAGCAGTACGTC. This gives the protein CASSTDVQGEQYV.

This clonotype came up a few times. The chain links TRBV11-2 to TRBJ2-1, with 9 positions matching TRBD2. Germline V gene data show CDR1 as SGHAT and CDR2 as FQNNGV. The CDR3 is 19 amino acids. Trimming at V came to 5 bases and at J to 6 bases, leaving 20 bases not matched to a gene. CDR3: CASSPLRSPQRGAGNEQFF. CDR3 nucleotide sequence: TGTGCCAGCAGCCCATTAAGAAGTCCTCAGCGGGGGGCGGGCAATGAGCAGTTCTTC.

This chain connects TRBV6-5 to TRBJ2-1; 11 bases agree with TRBD1. The CDR3 loop spans 15 amino acids. The germline CDR1 and CDR2 sequences are MNHEY and SVGAGI. Germline trimming cut 7 bases from V and 7 bases from J; bases unmatched to any gene: 9. CDR3 region: CASIQAGQGGNEQFF. DNA for the CDR3: TGTGCCAGCATCCAGGCGGGACAGGGGGGGAATGAGCAGTTCTTC.